Below, 21 T cell receptor beta chains from the same sample are listed, as sequenced in a study of blood T cell repertoires in COVID-19. Repertoires were generated with immunoSEQ multiplex PCR, while TCRdb's copy carries only in-frame clones and drops some. Among some 490,000 clones listed, 75% to 90% were seen once. Sequencing used PBMCs or T cells enriched from blood (not recorded which). These receptors were taken from an older woman who had recovered from COVID-19.

The chain joins TRBV5-4 to TRBJ1-4; TRBD1 matches 7 bases. The CDR3 loop spans 14 amino acids. After removal of 4 bases from V and 7 bases from J, the junction contained 7 bases not matched to a gene. Germline CDR1 is SGHNT and CDR2 is YYREEE (reference sequence). The CDR3: CASSLKEGAEKLFF. CDR3 DNA: TGTGCCAGCAGCCTGAAGGAGGGGGCTGAAAAACTGTTTTTT.

The chain is built from TRBV2 and TRBJ2-4; possible D gene TRBD2, 5 bases. Germline loops: CDR1 SNHLY, CDR2 FYNNEI. V dropped 9 bases and J dropped 2 bases, with 14 bases sitting between them. This CDR3 has 14 amino acids. CDR3 bases: TGTGCCAGGACACACGGGAATACCAAAAACATTCAGTACTTC. Translating it yields CARTHGNTKNIQYF. Together with reference TRBV2 and TRBJ2-4, the CDR3 gives the full variable domain: EPEVTQTPSHQVTQMGQEVILRCVPISNHLYFYWYRQILGQKVEFLVSFYNNEISEKSEIFDDQFSVERPDGSNFTLKIRSTKLEDSAMYFCARTHGNTKNIQYFGAGTRLSVL.

The chain has TRBV7-2 and TRBJ2-7, with TRBD1 identical over 9 bases. The V gene's germline CDR1 is SGHTA and CDR2 FQGNSA. This CDR3 has 15 residues. V lost 5 bases and J lost 5; bases outside the gene matches: 10. CDR3 sequence reads: CASSPRTGADHEQYF. CDR3 coding DNA: TGTGCCAGCAGCCCACGGACAGGGGCGGACCACGAGCAGTACTTC.

V gene TRBV11-2 combines with J gene TRBJ2-7; 9 bases match TRBD1. The CDR3 is 14 amino acids. The V gene's germline CDR1 is SGHAT and CDR2 FQNNGV. Trimming took 5 bases from V and 2 from J; bases not matched to a gene: 4. The chain's CDR3 is CASSPRTGAYEQYV. CDR3 DNA: TGTGCCAGCAGCCCGCGGACAGGGGCCTACGAGCAGTACGTC.

V usage is TRBV27 and J usage is TRBJ1-5, with no clear D. The V end was cut by 4 bases, the J end by 0 bases, with 4 bases between. Germline V CDR1 and CDR2: MNHEY, SMNVEV (reference sequence). This CDR3 contains 13 residues. CDR3 region: CASSYGSNQPQHF. CDR3 in DNA: TGTGCCAGCAGTTACGGTAGCAATCAGCCCCAGCATTTT.

The chain couples TRBV19 to TRBJ1-1; D call uncertain. CDR1 is LNHDA and CDR2 is SQIVND in the germline V gene (reference sequence). Trimming pared 3 bases from V and 3 bases from J, leaving 11 bases between. This CDR3 is 14 amino acids long. Here the CDR3 reads CASSMGLQHTEAFF. In nucleotides, the CDR3 is TGTGCCAGTAGTATGGGTCTACAGCACACTGAAGCTTTCTTT.

The V gene is TRBV4-1, the J gene TRBJ2-3; 8 bases fit TRBD2. Germline CDR1 reads MGHRA; CDR2 reads YSYEKL. V shed 1 base, J shed 0 bases, and the junction held 6 bases outside the gene matches. CDR3 size: 17 residues. In DNA form, the CDR3 reads TGCGCCAGCAGCCAAGCGGGGGGGAGCGGGAGCACAGATACGCAGTATTTT. Translated: CASSQAGGSGSTDTQYF.

The CDR3 loop reads CAWGQHAKNIQYF. The CDR3 DNA follows: TGTGCCTGGGGACAGCACGCCAAAAACATTCAGTACTTC. The chain links TRBV30 to TRBJ2-4; a weak D match, TRBD1 (6 bases). The CDR3 spans 13 residues. CDR1 is GTSNPN, CDR2 SVGIG, per germline (reference sequence). Deletions cut 5 bases from V and 1 base from J, with 9 bases between.

The chain has TRBV19 and TRBJ1-5; 8 positions agree with TRBD1. This CDR3 contains 16 residues. CDR1 is LNHDA and CDR2 is SQIVND in the germline V gene (reference sequence). V dropped 7 bases and J dropped 7; count of bases not matched to a gene: 15. The chain's CDR3 is CASMGVGGQDKQPQHF. CDR3 in DNA: TGTGCCAGTATGGGCGTGGGGGGACAGGATAAACAGCCCCAGCATTTT.

This chain links TRBV5-1 with TRBJ1-6; 7 bases fit TRBD1. This CDR3 region has 12 residues. Germline lookup yields CDR1 SGHRS and CDR2 YFSETQ. After removal of 4 bases from V and 10 bases from J, the junction contained 2 bases not matched to a gene. The DNA for the CDR3 is TGCGCCAGCAGCCTGACAGGGTCACCCCTCCACTTT. Encoded protein: CASSLTGSPLHF.

This clone occurred a few times. The chain links TRBV2 to TRBJ2-1; 8 nucleotides match TRBD1. The ends lost 10 bases at V and 0 bases at J; junction bases unmatched: 5. Germline CDR1 reads SNHLY; CDR2 reads FYNNEI. This CDR3 spans 14 amino acids. The CDR3, as DNA: TGTGCCACAGGGGGCCCCGTCTCCTACAATGAGCAGTTCTTC. Encoded protein: CATGGPVSYNEQFF. Full variable domain (rest looked up from reference TRBV2 and TRBJ2-1): EPEVTQTPSHQVTQMGQEVILRCVPISNHLYFYWYRQILGQKVEFLVSFYNNEISEKSEIFDDQFSVERPDGSNFTLKIRSTKLEDSAMYFCATGGPVSYNEQFFGPGTRLTVL.

The chain joins TRBV6-1 to TRBJ2-4; D is ambiguous. The CDR3 loop spans 16 amino acids. The V and J ends lost 1 base and 0 bases respectively, with 10 bases between them. Germline V gene data show CDR1 as MNHNS and CDR2 as SASEGT. The DNA of the CDR3 is TGTGCCAGCAGTGAAGTACACGCCATAGCCAAAAACATTCAGTACTTC. Protein: CASSEVHAIAKNIQYF.

The V call is TRBV27, the J call TRBJ1-2; 9 nucleotides match TRBD1. V lost 5 bases and J lost 8; bases outside the gene matches: 12. The CDR3 is 15 residues long. In germline, CDR1 is MNHEY, CDR2 SMNVEV (reference sequence). CDR3 residues: CASSTLQQGAGGYTF. CDR3 DNA sequence: TGTGCCAGCAGTACACTACAACAGGGGGCAGGGGGCTACACCTTC.

The V call is TRBV19, the J call TRBJ1-2, with TRBD1 as a possible D gene (5 bases). Germline assignment: CDR1 LNHDA and CDR2 SQIVND (reference sequence). Trimming pared 7 bases from V and 0 bases from J, leaving 18 bases between. The length of the CDR3 is 16 residues. CDR3 amino acids: CASTKLTVYSNYGYTF. Here the CDR3 DNA reads TGTGCCAGTACTAAGTTGACAGTCTATTCTAACTATGGCTACACCTTC.

The chain is built from TRBV9 and TRBJ1-6; D is unresolved. CDR1 and CDR2 (germline): SGDLS, YYNGEE. This CDR3 has 18 residues. Trimming pared 3 bases from V and 1 base from J, leaving 17 bases between. In nucleotides, the CDR3 is TGTGCCAGCAGCGGGGCGAGGGAGGACGAGTCCTATAATTCACCCCTCCACTTT. It yields the protein CASSGAREDESYNSPLHF.

The count of this clone is one. CDR3 nucleotides: TGTGCCACCTCGATCGGGCTAGCGGGCAATGAGCAGTTCTTC. It codes for CATSIGLAGNEQFF. This rearrangement joins TRBV3-1 (or the pseudogene TRBV3-2) to TRBJ2-1; the match to TRBD2 covers 8 bases. J gave up 6 bases and V 10 bases, and 11 bases lay outside the gene matches. Germline CDR1 reads LGHDT; CDR2 reads YNNKEL (reference sequence). This CDR3 is built from 14 residues.

The V gene is TRBV7-8, the J gene TRBJ2-7; 9 nucleotides match TRBD1. The CDR3 consists of 14 residues. CDR1 and CDR2 from the germline V gene are SGHVS and FQNEAQ. The ends lost 1 base at V and 3 bases at J; junction bases unmatched: 1. The CDR3 nucleotides read TGTGCCAGCAGCTTAGGACAGGGGGACTACGAGCAGTACGTC. Translating it yields CASSLGQGDYEQYV.

This clone was detected only once. The rearrangement links TRBV27 to TRBJ2-3; 11 bases agree with TRBD2. The CDR3 has 17 residues. Germline trimming cut 3 bases from V and 6 bases from J; bases unmatched to any gene: 11. Germline V gene sequence: CDR1 MNHEY, CDR2 SMNVEV (reference sequence). CDR3 DNA sequence: TGTGCCAGCAGTTTCCGGGTAATAGCGGGGGGGCCGGATACGCAGTATTTT. As protein: CASSFRVIAGGPDTQYF.

This clone was counted once. The chain carries TRBV18 and TRBJ2-3, with 8 positions matching TRBD2. Per the germline V gene, CDR1 is KGHSH and CDR2 is LQKENI. The CDR3 extends over 16 amino acids. Trimming cost V 2 bases and J 1 base; bases outside gene matches: 5. The CDR3 region has the DNA TGTGCCAGCTCACCATTAGCGGGGACTCGCACAGATACGCAGTATTTT. Translating gives CASSPLAGTRTDTQYF.

The chain employs TRBV25-1 and TRBJ2-1; tentative D call: TRBD2 (5 bases). The germline gives CDR1 MGHDK, CDR2 SYGVNS. This CDR3 spans 14 amino acids. Trimming removed 8 bases at V and 4 bases at J, with 15 bases between. The CDR3 nucleotides read TGTGCCAGCCGAGCGGAAACGGCTTACAATGAGCAGTTCTTC. This gives the protein CASRAETAYNEQFF.

The chain combines TRBV28 with TRBJ2-2; no definite D call. The germline CDR1 and CDR2 sequences are MDHEN and SYDVKM. The CDR3 covers 12 residues. Trimming cost V 5 bases and J 6 bases, with 7 bases left between them. In DNA form, the CDR3 reads TGTGCCAGCAGTCGCGAGGCCGGGGAGCTGTTTTTT. This gives the protein CASSREAGELFF.